Listed below are T cell receptor beta chains from one sample, sequenced in a study of blood T cell repertoires in COVID-19. Clones were read by immunoSEQ multiplex PCR, and TCRdb kept only the in-frame ones, dropping some. The sample has 250,000 to 300,000 clones; roughly 85% are singletons. What was sequenced was PBMCs or T cells enriched from blood (not recorded which). These receptors all come from a woman in her fifties or sixties who had recovered from COVID-19. Each CDR3 is given with its conserved first and last residue. The order of the fields is D gene, clone size, V gene, J gene, CDR3 DNA, CDR3 protein. D genes are given only for firm matches. Where a row states a size, it is once, few, many or the class of an expanded clone; other rows omit it.

d_gene: TRBD2; abundance: NA; v_gene: TRBV27; j_gene: TRBJ2-1; CDR3nt: TGTGCCAGCAGTTTTGGGACTAGCGGAAACAATGAGCAGTTCTTC; CDR3aa: CASSFGTSGNNEQFF
d_gene: TRBD1; abundance: few; v_gene: TRBV19; j_gene: TRBJ1-4; CDR3nt: TGTGCCAGTAGTATTAGACAGGGGAATGAAAAACTGTTTTTT; CDR3aa: CASSIRQGNEKLFF
d_gene: NA; abundance: NA; v_gene: TRBV7-3; j_gene: TRBJ1-2; CDR3nt: TGTGCCAGCAGCTTATATTCAGGGGAAGGCTACACCTTC; CDR3aa: CASSLYSGEGYTF
d_gene: TRBD2; abundance: NA; v_gene: TRBV5-4; j_gene: TRBJ2-1; CDR3nt: TGTGCCAGCAGCCCCGGGGGGAAGAGCTCCTACAATGAGCAGTTCTTC; CDR3aa: CASSPGGKSSYNEQFF
d_gene: TRBD1; abundance: once; v_gene: TRBV19; j_gene: TRBJ1-6; CDR3nt: TGTGCCAGTAGTACCTCGACAGGGGTCTATAATTCACCCCTCCACTTT; CDR3aa: CASSTSTGVYNSPLHF
d_gene: NA; abundance: NA; v_gene: TRBV10-3; j_gene: TRBJ2-7; CDR3nt: TGTGCCATCAGCCTAGCTTCCTACGAGCAGTACTTC; CDR3aa: CAISLASYEQYF
d_gene: NA; abundance: NA; v_gene: TRBV3-1/TRBV3-2; j_gene: TRBJ2-4; CDR3nt: TGTGCCAGCAGCAGCTTGGTATCCAAAAACATTCAGTACTTC; CDR3aa: CASSSLVSKNIQYF
d_gene: TRBD1; abundance: once; v_gene: TRBV6-1; j_gene: TRBJ1-2; CDR3nt: TGTGCCAGCAGTGAAAGGTCAGGGACAGGGGGCTATGGCTACACCTTC; CDR3aa: CASSERSGTGGYGYTF
d_gene: TRBD2; abundance: once; v_gene: TRBV10-3; j_gene: TRBJ2-1; CDR3nt: TGTGCCATCAGTGCCCCCCCGGGGCAGCGGGGAAATGAGCAGTTCTTC; CDR3aa: CAISAPPGQRGNEQFF
d_gene: NA; abundance: NA; v_gene: TRBV12-5; j_gene: TRBJ2-1; CDR3nt: TGTGCTAGTGGTTTGTCCATCGACAGTGACGGGCTCTACAATGAGCAGTTCTTC; CDR3aa: CASGLSIDSDGLYNEQFF
d_gene: NA; abundance: NA; v_gene: TRBV27; j_gene: TRBJ2-2; CDR3nt: TGTGCCAGCAGTCTAGGCCCGACCGGGACACTGAGGACCGGGGAGCTGTTTTTT; CDR3aa: CASSLGPTGTLRTGELFF
d_gene: NA; abundance: NA; v_gene: TRBV5-4; j_gene: TRBJ2-3; CDR3nt: TGTGCCAGCAGTAGCCAGCGTTTGCCAGATACGCAGTATTTT; CDR3aa: CASSSQRLPDTQYF
d_gene: TRBD1; abundance: NA; v_gene: TRBV2; j_gene: TRBJ2-1; CDR3nt: TGTGCCAGCAGTTACGGGACAGGGGGACTAGAACGTGGTTTGCAGTTCTTC; CDR3aa: CASSYGTGGLERGLQFF
d_gene: TRBD2; abundance: few; v_gene: TRBV2; j_gene: TRBJ2-1; CDR3nt: TGTGCCAGCAGGACGGGCGGGAGTAACTACAATGAGCAGTTCTTC; CDR3aa: CASRTGGSNYNEQFF
d_gene: NA; abundance: NA; v_gene: TRBV5-1; j_gene: TRBJ2-7; CDR3nt: TGCGCCAGCGCCTCCGGGACTGGCTCCTACGAGCAGTACTTC; CDR3aa: CASASGTGSYEQYF
d_gene: NA; abundance: NA; v_gene: TRBV11-2; j_gene: TRBJ2-5; CDR3nt: TGTGCCAGCAGCCTAAGTCGGATCGGGGAGACCCAGTACTTC; CDR3aa: CASSLSRIGETQYF
d_gene: TRBD1; abundance: NA; v_gene: TRBV28; j_gene: TRBJ2-1; CDR3nt: TGTGCCAGCCACCCCGGGACAGGGGGCTACAATGAGCAGTTCTTC; CDR3aa: CASHPGTGGYNEQFF
d_gene: TRBD2; abundance: NA; v_gene: TRBV25-1; j_gene: TRBJ2-7; CDR3nt: TGTGCCAGCACCTCCCCGACTAGCGGGACCTACGAGCAGTACTTC; CDR3aa: CASTSPTSGTYEQYF
d_gene: TRBD1; abundance: NA; v_gene: TRBV9; j_gene: TRBJ2-2; CDR3nt: TGTGCCAGCAGCGAGGGACAGGGGGAGACCGGGGAGCTGTTTTTT; CDR3aa: CASSEGQGETGELFF
d_gene: NA; abundance: NA; v_gene: TRBV27; j_gene: TRBJ2-2; CDR3nt: TGTGCCAGCAGTCCCCTGGGGGGTGGGAGGCCGAACACCGGGGAGCTGTTTTTT; CDR3aa: CASSPLGGGRPNTGELFF
d_gene: NA; abundance: NA; v_gene: TRBV27; j_gene: TRBJ2-1; CDR3nt: TGTGCCAGCAGTCCCCCTAACGCTAATGAGCAGTTCTTC; CDR3aa: CASSPPNANEQFF
d_gene: NA; abundance: once; v_gene: TRBV19; j_gene: TRBJ2-1; CDR3nt: TGTGCCATTGGGGGGAATGGGGAGCAGTTCTTC; CDR3aa: CAIGGNGEQFF
d_gene: TRBD1; abundance: once; v_gene: TRBV28; j_gene: TRBJ2-7; CDR3nt: TGTGCCAGCAGAGGACAGGGGCCAATATCTTACGAGCAGTACTTC; CDR3aa: CASRGQGPISYEQYF
d_gene: NA; abundance: NA; v_gene: TRBV29-1; j_gene: TRBJ1-2; CDR3nt: TGCAGCGTTGTTGTTTGGCAGGCGGGGCTGAACTATGGCTACACCTTC; CDR3aa: CSVVVWQAGLNYGYTF
d_gene: TRBD1; abundance: once; v_gene: TRBV11-2; j_gene: TRBJ1-4; CDR3nt: TGTGCCAGCAGCTTACTTCCAGGGGGCAGAGAAAAACTGTTTTTT; CDR3aa: CASSLLPGGREKLFF
d_gene: TRBD1; abundance: NA; v_gene: TRBV28; j_gene: TRBJ2-3; CDR3nt: TGTGCCAGCAGACCATCGGCCGGGACAGGGAACACAGATACGCAGTATTTT; CDR3aa: CASRPSAGTGNTDTQYF
d_gene: NA; abundance: NA; v_gene: TRBV6-5; j_gene: TRBJ1-4; CDR3nt: TGTGCCAGCAGTTACTCGGAGGGGAGTAATGAAAAACTGTTTTTT; CDR3aa: CASSYSEGSNEKLFF
d_gene: NA; abundance: NA; v_gene: TRBV27; j_gene: TRBJ1-6; CDR3nt: TGTGCCAGCAGTTTGAAGGGGATAACACCCCTCCACTTT; CDR3aa: CASSLKGITPLHF
d_gene: NA; abundance: once; v_gene: TRBV29-1; j_gene: TRBJ1-3; CDR3nt: TGCAGCGTTAACACAGGGATGGGAAACACCATATATTTT; CDR3aa: CSVNTGMGNTIYF
d_gene: NA; abundance: NA; v_gene: TRBV28; j_gene: TRBJ1-5; CDR3nt: TGTGCCAGCAGTTTATCGGGGGGCTCTTCACGCAATCAGCCCCAGCATTTT; CDR3aa: CASSLSGGSSRNQPQHF
d_gene: TRBD2; abundance: NA; v_gene: TRBV5-8; j_gene: TRBJ2-7; CDR3nt: TGTGCCAGCAGCTCCCACGGGACTAGCGGTTCCCCTAGTAAGCAGTACTTC; CDR3aa: CASSSHGTSGSPSKQYF
d_gene: NA; abundance: NA; v_gene: TRBV23-1; j_gene: TRBJ2-7; CDR3nt: TGCGCCAGCAGTCACGAAAGGCAGGGCTACGAGCAGTACTTC; CDR3aa: CASSHERQGYEQYF
d_gene: NA; abundance: NA; v_gene: TRBV5-6; j_gene: TRBJ2-5; CDR3nt: TGTGCCAGCAGCCTCCGGGGGTACCAAGAGACCCAGTACTTC; CDR3aa: CASSLRGYQETQYF
d_gene: TRBD2; abundance: NA; v_gene: TRBV4-1; j_gene: TRBJ2-1; CDR3nt: TGCGCCAGCAGCCTCTTAAGACCGGGACTAGCGGTGAATGAGCAGTTCTTC; CDR3aa: CASSLLRPGLAVNEQFF
d_gene: NA; abundance: few; v_gene: TRBV28; j_gene: TRBJ2-5; CDR3nt: TGTGCCAGCAGCTTGGCAGGGTCGGAGACCCAGTACTTC; CDR3aa: CASSLAGSETQYF
d_gene: NA; abundance: NA; v_gene: TRBV29-1; j_gene: TRBJ2-4; CDR3nt: TGCAGCGTCCACATAGCCAAAAACATTCAGTACTTC; CDR3aa: CSVHIAKNIQYF
d_gene: TRBD1; abundance: NA; v_gene: TRBV5-4; j_gene: TRBJ2-1; CDR3nt: TGTGCCAGCAGCCCGCCGGGACAGCGGTCGGTAGAGCAGTTCTTC; CDR3aa: CASSPPGQRSVEQFF
d_gene: TRBD1; abundance: NA; v_gene: TRBV2; j_gene: TRBJ1-1; CDR3nt: TGTGCCAGCAGGGCCGGGACAGGGTTGGTTGAAGCTTTCTTT; CDR3aa: CASRAGTGLVEAFF
d_gene: NA; abundance: NA; v_gene: TRBV5-1; j_gene: TRBJ2-1; CDR3nt: TGCGCCAGCAGTGGGGGGTATACTAACAATGAGCAGTTCTTC; CDR3aa: CASSGGYTNNEQFF
d_gene: TRBD2; abundance: NA; v_gene: TRBV5-1; j_gene: TRBJ2-2; CDR3nt: TGCGCCAGCAGCAGGACTAGTGGAACCGGGGAGCTGTTTTTT; CDR3aa: CASSRTSGTGELFF
d_gene: NA; abundance: NA; v_gene: TRBV7-9; j_gene: TRBJ1-4; CDR3nt: TGTGCCAGCAGCCCAGCCAGGGCTGGTAATGAAAAACTGTTTTTT; CDR3aa: CASSPARAGNEKLFF
d_gene: NA; abundance: NA; v_gene: TRBV3-1/TRBV3-2; j_gene: TRBJ2-1; CDR3nt: TGTGCCACCCGTCGGGGAAACAATGAGCAGTTCTTC; CDR3aa: CATRRGNNEQFF
d_gene: NA; abundance: NA; v_gene: TRBV3-1/TRBV3-2; j_gene: TRBJ2-2; CDR3nt: TGTGCCAGCAGCCAAGTATTTCAGGGGGGCACCGGGGAGCTGTTTTTT; CDR3aa: CASSQVFQGGTGELFF